The rows below give T cell receptor beta chains drawn from one sample of a study of T cells in Graves' hyperthyroidism and ophthalmopathy. TCRdb independently ran MiXCR on the multiplex PCR reads; one entry per CDR3 protein. The repertoire holds hundreds of thousands of distinct CDR3 sequences, with around 13% as singletons. The sequenced sample was blood. These receptor sequences come from a woman in her late teens or twenties with Graves' hyperthyroidism. Each CDR3 is given with its conserved first and last residue. D genes are given only for firm matches. A row's size may be missing; if present it is once, few, many or a size class.

j_call clone_size v_call d_call cdr3_aa cdr3_nt
TRBJ1-2 many TRBV7-9 - CASTREGSDYGYTF TGTGCCAGCACCCGTGAGGGGTCGGACTATGGCTACACCTTC
TRBJ1-1 many TRBV24-1 TRBD1 CATSAGTASNMNTEAFF TGTGCCACCAGCGCAGGGACAGCAAGTAACATGAACACTGAAGCTTTCTTT
TRBJ1-5 few TRBV5-1 TRBD1 CASSADRDQPQHF TGCGCCAGCAGCGCAGACAGGGATCAGCCCCAGCATTTT
TRBJ2-7 many TRBV6-1 TRBD1 CASSRDSSLYEQYF TGTGCCAGCAGTCGGGACAGCTCACTCTACGAGCAGTACTTC
TRBJ2-3 many TRBV7-2 TRBD2 CASSLGGGPSGDTQYF TGTGCCAGCAGCTTAGGGGGGGGACCTAGCGGAGATACGCAGTATTTT
TRBJ2-1 - TRBV19 - CASKDSTEYNEQFF TGTGCCAGTAAGGACAGTACTGAATACAATGAGCAGTTCTTC
TRBJ2-1 many TRBV12-3/TRBV12-4 - CASRWGGGLDEQFF TGTGCCAGCAGATGGGGGGGGGGCCTGGATGAGCAGTTCTTC
TRBJ1-6 many TRBV7-3 - CASSLGSNNSPLHF TGTGCCAGCAGCTTAGGATCCAATAATTCACCCCTCCACTTT
TRBJ1-5 few TRBV20-1 TRBD1 CSARGSTGPIYNQPQHF TGCAGTGCTAGAGGGTCGACAGGGCCGATCTACAATCAGCCCCAGCATTTT
TRBJ1-4 many TRBV27 - CASSSPPTMEKLFF TGTGCCAGCAGTTCGCCCCCTACGATGGAAAAACTGTTTTTT
TRBJ2-6 many TRBV2 - CASVGQFSGANVLTF TGTGCCAGCGTAGGACAGTTCTCTGGGGCCAACGTCCTGACTTTC
TRBJ2-3 many TRBV12-3/TRBV12-4 TRBD2 CASSLTSGGQSSSTDTQYF TGTGCCAGCAGTCTGACTAGCGGGGGGCAAAGTTCTAGCACAGATACGCAGTATTTT
TRBJ2-1 many TRBV3-1 TRBD1 CASSPQVGTDYNEQFF TGTGCCAGCAGCCCCCAGGTTGGGACAGACTACAATGAGCAGTTCTTC
TRBJ1-3 - TRBV24-1 - CATSDSGHRNSGNTIYF TGTGCCACCAGTGACTCGGGACACCGGAATTCTGGAAACACCATATATTTT
TRBJ2-7 many TRBV6-1 - CASTSGTDAYEQYF TGTGCCAGCACTTCCGGGACCGATGCCTACGAGCAGTACTTC
TRBJ2-3 many TRBV7-2 - CASSLWGSTQYF TGTGCCAGCAGCTTATGGGGGAGTACGCAGTATTTT
TRBJ2-7 many TRBV2 - CASKGGFYEQYF TGTGCCAGCAAAGGGGGTTTCTACGAGCAGTACTTC
TRBJ1-2 many TRBV2 TRBD1 CASGVSGTAHGYTF TGTGCCAGCGGCGTTTCCGGGACAGCTCATGGCTACACCTTC
TRBJ2-4 - TRBV6-1 TRBD1 CASSKTGVAKNIQYF TGTGCCAGCAGTAAGACAGGGGTGGCCAAAAACATTCAGTACTTC
TRBJ2-3 few TRBV5-1 - CASSPPTDSSTDTQYF TGCGCCAGCAGCCCCCCGACAGATTCTAGCACAGATACGCAGTATTTT
TRBJ2-7 - TRBV11-2 - CASTDAGGAFEQYF TGTGCCAGCACCGATGCAGGTGGGGCTTTCGAGCAGTACTTC
TRBJ2-2 many TRBV29-1 TRBD2 CSAIAGGGAGELFF TGCAGCGCGATAGCGGGAGGTGGGGCCGGGGAGCTGTTTTTT
TRBJ2-3 few TRBV7-9 - CASSLSGLPGLTDTQYF TGTGCCAGCAGCTTATCCGGGCTTCCGGGACTTACAGATACGCAGTATTTT
TRBJ1-1 many TRBV12-3/TRBV12-4 - CASSLPPWRVNTEAFF TGTGCCAGCAGCCTGCCCCCCTGGAGAGTGAACACTGAAGCTTTCTTT
TRBJ1-4 once TRBV20-1 - CSARDLDSGKLFF TGCAGTGCTAGAGATTTGGACTCGGGAAAACTGTTTTTT
TRBJ1-6 - TRBV5-1 - CASTETPRSPLHF TGCGCCAGCACCGAAACTCCAAGGTCACCCCTCCACTTT
TRBJ2-2 - TRBV24-1 - CATSEPNTGELFF TGTGCCACCAGTGAACCCAACACCGGGGAGCTGTTTTTT
TRBJ1-1 many TRBV3-1 - CASSPRPSPSTEAFF TGTGCCAGCAGCCCCCGGCCGTCCCCGAGCACTGAAGCTTTCTTT
TRBJ1-2 many TRBV30 - CAWSQETYGYTF TGTGCCTGGAGTCAGGAAACCTATGGCTACACCTTC
TRBJ1-1 many TRBV28 - CASSATGTTYTEAFF TGTGCCAGCAGTGCGACCGGGACAACGTACACTGAAGCTTTCTTT
TRBJ1-4 once TRBV7-9 - CASSARDDATEELFF TGTGCCAGCAGCGCCCGGGACGACGCTACCGAAGAACTGTTTTTT
TRBJ1-5 few TRBV19 - CASREVAEGPQPQHF TGTGCCAGTAGGGAGGTAGCGGAGGGACCTCAGCCCCAGCATTTT
TRBJ2-3 many TRBV7-9 - CASSFLSASTDTQYF TGTGCCAGCAGCTTTCTAAGTGCTAGCACAGATACGCAGTATTTT
TRBJ1-2 - TRBV3-1 - CASSQLSGGRNGYTF TGTGCCAGCAGCCAACTCTCCGGGGGCCGGAATGGCTACACCTTC
TRBJ2-3 many TRBV20-1 - CSARQYTDTQYF TGCAGTGCTAGACAGTACACAGATACGCAGTATTTT
TRBJ2-3 many TRBV20-1 TRBD2 CSAREAGGPSDTQYF TGCAGTGCTAGAGAAGCGGGGGGGCCATCAGATACGCAGTATTTT